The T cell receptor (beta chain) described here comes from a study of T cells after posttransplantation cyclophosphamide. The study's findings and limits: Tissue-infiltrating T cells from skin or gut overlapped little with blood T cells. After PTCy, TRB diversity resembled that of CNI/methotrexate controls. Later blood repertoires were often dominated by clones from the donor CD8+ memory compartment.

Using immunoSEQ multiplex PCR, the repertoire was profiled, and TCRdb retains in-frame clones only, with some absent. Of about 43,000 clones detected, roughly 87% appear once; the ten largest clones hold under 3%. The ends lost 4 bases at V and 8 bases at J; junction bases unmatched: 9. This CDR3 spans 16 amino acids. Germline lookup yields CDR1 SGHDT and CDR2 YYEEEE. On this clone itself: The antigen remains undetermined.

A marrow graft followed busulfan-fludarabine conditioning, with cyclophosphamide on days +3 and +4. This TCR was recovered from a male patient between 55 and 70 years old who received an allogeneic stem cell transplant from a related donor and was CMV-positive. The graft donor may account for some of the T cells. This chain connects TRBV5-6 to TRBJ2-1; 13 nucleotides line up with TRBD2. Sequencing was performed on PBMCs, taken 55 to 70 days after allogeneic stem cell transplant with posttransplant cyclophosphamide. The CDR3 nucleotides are TGTGCCAGCAGCCTCGGGACTAGCGGGGTAATCGATGAGCAGTTCTTC. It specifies CASSLGTSGVIDEQFF.